This T cell receptor beta chain was sequenced in a study of T cell responses to AZD1222 COVID-19 vaccine. The V end lost 0 bases, the J end lost 2 bases, and 4 bases lay between the germline ends. The CDR3 spans 13 residues. CDR1 and CDR2 from the germline V gene are LGHDT and YNNKEL (reference sequence). In the case of this clone: The antigen remains unidentified.

Broader study findings: Mostly white British, mostly female donors; authors suggested clonal diversity may be underestimated.

Method: immunoSEQ multiplex PCR; TCRdb's copy keeps in-frame clones and lacks some. Found here are about 160,000 clones, roughly 90% of them singletons; the top ten hold over 4%. The chain is built from TRBV3-1 (or the pseudogene TRBV3-2) and TRBJ1-2; D is uncertain. Here the sequenced sample was peripheral blood, taken 28 days after the second AZD1222 dose. The source is an adult who received the AZD1222 COVID-19 vaccine. The CDR3 bases are TGTGCCAGCAGCCAAGAACGAAACTATGGCTACACCTTC. This encodes CASSQERNYGYTF.